These 14 T cell receptor beta chains came from one sample sequenced in a study of brain T cells in children with intractable seizures. Libraries were prepared by immunoSEQ multiplex PCR; TCRdb keeps only in-frame clonotypes and omits some of them. Seen here are fewer than 85,000 clones, 90% to 95% observed once, and the top ten hold less than 2%. The sequenced sample was peripheral blood, obtained at surgery. The receptors derive from a boy under two years old with tuberous sclerosis and intractable seizures.

This chain joins TRBV19 and TRBJ1-1, with 8 bases aligning to TRBD1. The CDR3 has 13 residues. Germline loops: CDR1 LNHDA, CDR2 SQIVND (reference sequence). With 11 bases clipped from V and 3 bases from J, the junction kept 8 bases outside the gene matches. The DNA of the CDR3 is TGTGCCGCAACAGGGGGGGTGTACACTGAAGCTTTCTTT. It yields the protein CAATGGVYTEAFF. Supplemented by reference TRBV19 and TRBJ1-1, the full variable domain reads DGGITQSPKYLFRKEGQNVTLSCEQNLNHDAMYWYRQDPGQGLRLIYYSQIVNDFQKGDIAEGYSVSREKKESFPLTVTSAQKNPTAFYLCAATGGVYTEAFFGQGTRLTVV.

This chain uses TRBV4-1 with TRBJ1-2; 8 bases map to TRBD1. The CDR3 runs 15 residues. The V segment lost 4 bases and the J segment 6 bases; nucleotides outside the gene matches: 10. CDR1 and CDR2 (germline): MGHRA, YSYEKL. As DNA, the CDR3 is TGCGCCAGCAGCCGTCCAGGGGGCGATTCTGATGGCTACACCTTC. This gives the protein CASSRPGGDSDGYTF.

The CDR3 DNA reads TGTGCCAGTAGCGTTCCCGGAACGTACAATGAGCAGTTCTTC. It yields the protein CASSVPGTYNEQFF. The chain is built from TRBV19 and TRBJ2-1, with D unresolved. CDR3 size: 14 residues. V lost 6 bases and J lost 4, with 13 bases in between. Germline V lookup: CDR1 LNHDA, CDR2 SQIVND (reference sequence).

The chain links TRBV15 to TRBJ2-5, with 14 bases aligning to TRBD2. The germline gives CDR1 LNHNV, CDR2 YYDKDF (reference sequence). This CDR3 has 16 amino acids. Trimming cost V 5 bases and J 5 bases; bases outside gene matches: 7. The CDR3 region has the DNA TGTGCCACCAGCCGGGGACTAGCGGGGGAGGGGGAGACCCAGTACTTC. Protein sequence: CATSRGLAGEGETQYF.

The chain has TRBV30 and TRBJ1-3, with 7 bases that match TRBD1. In germline, CDR1 is GTSNPN, CDR2 SVGIG (reference sequence). CDR3 length: 15 residues. V lost 5 bases, J lost 4 bases, and 11 bases stayed unmatched. For the CDR3, the DNA is TGTGCCTGGTCGAATTACGGGACAGAAGGAAACACCATATATTTT. Protein product: CAWSNYGTEGNTIYF.

CDR3 in amino acids: CSPPPGVRVYGYTF. As DNA, the CDR3 is TGCAGCCCCCCCCCGGGGGTACGAGTCTATGGCTACACCTTC. The rearrangement links TRBV29-1 to TRBJ1-2, with a tentative D call TRBD1 (5 bases). In germline, CDR1 is SQVTM, CDR2 ANQGSEA. With 8 bases removed from V and 4 bases from J, the gap between germline ends came to 20 bases. CDR3 length equals 14 residues.

CDR3 nucleotide sequence: TGTGCCAGCAGTTACGCCCGGATGGGGTCGAACACTGAAGCTTTCTTT. Translated, it gives CASSYARMGSNTEAFF. The rearrangement links TRBV6-5 to TRBJ1-1; D uncertain. CDR3 length: 16 residues. CDR1 and CDR2 (germline): MNHEY, SVGAGI. V lost 2 bases to trimming and J lost 1 base, with 14 bases between them.

This chain links TRBV3-1 (or the pseudogene TRBV3-2) with TRBJ2-5, with TRBD2 matching over 8 bases. The CDR3 is 17 amino acids. The germline V gene encodes CDR1 LGHDT and CDR2 YNNKEL (reference sequence). The J segment lost 2 bases and the V segment lost 0 bases, leaving 8 bases of the junction unmatched. For the CDR3, the DNA is TGTGCCAGCAGCCAAGACCTCTTAGCGGGGCTTCAAGAGACCCAGTACTTC. This encodes CASSQDLLAGLQETQYF.

V is TRBV6-5 and J is TRBJ1-5, with D possibly matching TRBD1 (5 bases). This CDR3 spans 16 amino acids. The germline V gene has CDR1 MNHEY and CDR2 SVGAGI. Trimming took 0 bases from V and 1 from J, leaving 10 bases between them. CDR3 coding DNA: TGTGCCAGCAGTTACTCTCGGAACAGGAGCAATCAGCCCCAGCATTTT. Encoded protein: CASSYSRNRSNQPQHF.

The chain joins TRBV9 to TRBJ2-1; TRBD1 might be the D (6 bases). V gave up 4 bases and J gave up 6 bases, with 14 bases separating them. Looked up from germline, CDR1 is SGDLS and CDR2 is YYNGEE. The CDR3 extends over 14 amino acids. The CDR3, as DNA: TGTGCCAGCAGCCCCGAGACAGGCACCAATGAGCAGTTCTTC. The encoded protein is CASSPETGTNEQFF.

This clone was seen only once. V usage is TRBV24-1 and J usage is TRBJ2-3; 9 bases are shared with TRBD1. Germline V lookup: CDR1 KGHDR, CDR2 SFDVKD. CDR3 length: 16 amino acids. Trimming took 1 base from V and 3 from J; bases not matched to a gene: 4. CDR3 nucleotides: TGTGCCACCAGTGATTTTAGGGACAGGGTAACAGATACGCAGTATTTT. Encoded protein: CATSDFRDRVTDTQYF.

The chain carries TRBV28 and TRBJ1-2, with a tentative D call TRBD1 (6 bases). This CDR3 contains 13 residues. The germline V gene encodes CDR1 MDHEN and CDR2 SYDVKM. V lost 6 bases, J lost 7 bases, and 15 bases lay in between. CDR3 bases: TGTGCCAGCAGGCCCCCGGGACATGGTGGCTACACCTTC. Its translation: CASRPPGHGGYTF.

V and J are TRBV10-3 and TRBJ2-3, with D maybe TRBD1 (6 bases). V was shortened by 10 bases and J by 2 bases, with 13 bases between the two germline ends. Germline loops: CDR1 ENHRY, CDR2 SYGVKD. The CDR3 is made up of 13 amino acids. The CDR3 coding sequence is TGTGCCACCACAGGGAGCAACACAGATACGCAGTATTTT. Amino acid sequence: CATTGSNTDTQYF.

V gene TRBV9 combines with J gene TRBJ2-3; 9 nucleotides match TRBD2. Per the germline V gene, CDR1 is SGDLS and CDR2 is YYNGEE. V lost 1 base to trimming and J lost 0 bases; unmatched junction nucleotides: 6. CDR3 size: 17 residues. The CDR3 nucleotides are TGTGCCAGCAGCGTAAACGCGGGAGGGAGGAGCACAGATACGCAGTATTTT. Protein: CASSVNAGGRSTDTQYF.